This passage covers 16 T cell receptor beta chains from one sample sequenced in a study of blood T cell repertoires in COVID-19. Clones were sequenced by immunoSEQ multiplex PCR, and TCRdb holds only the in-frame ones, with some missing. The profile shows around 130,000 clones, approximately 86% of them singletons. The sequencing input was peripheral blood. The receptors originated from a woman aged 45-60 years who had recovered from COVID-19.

Written as DNA, the CDR3 is TGTGCCAGCAGCCCCGAAGCGGCTGGAAACACCATATATTTT. Amino acid sequence: CASSPEAAGNTIYF. This chain uses TRBV3-1 (or the pseudogene TRBV3-2) with TRBJ1-3; D not certain. This CDR3 contains 14 residues. Germline V gene data show CDR1 as LGHDT and CDR2 as YNNKEL (reference sequence). V was trimmed by 4 bases and J by 2 bases, leaving 9 bases between them.

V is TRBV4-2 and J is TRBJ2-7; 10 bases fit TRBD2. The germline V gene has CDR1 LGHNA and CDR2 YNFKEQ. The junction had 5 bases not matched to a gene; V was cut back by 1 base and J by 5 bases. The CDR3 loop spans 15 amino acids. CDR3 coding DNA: TGTGCCAGCAGCCAAGTCCTAGCGGGGGATAACGAGCAGTACTTC. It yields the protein CASSQVLAGDNEQYF.

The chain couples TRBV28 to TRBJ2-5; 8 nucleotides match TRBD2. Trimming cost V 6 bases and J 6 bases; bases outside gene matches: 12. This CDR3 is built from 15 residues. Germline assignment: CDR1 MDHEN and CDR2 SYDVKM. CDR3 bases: TGTGCCAGCAGCTCCGGGACTAGGTCTTTGAAGACCCAGTACTTC. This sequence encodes CASSSGTRSLKTQYF.

CDR3 coding DNA: TGTGCCAGCAGCCTCAGAGGGCCGGACACTGAAGCTTTCTTT. Protein: CASSLRGPDTEAFF. The genes are TRBV11-2 and TRBJ1-1; no definite D call. This CDR3 has 14 amino acids. The V end was cut by 5 bases, the J end by 3 bases, with 13 bases between. From germline, CDR1 is SGHAT and CDR2 FQNNGV.

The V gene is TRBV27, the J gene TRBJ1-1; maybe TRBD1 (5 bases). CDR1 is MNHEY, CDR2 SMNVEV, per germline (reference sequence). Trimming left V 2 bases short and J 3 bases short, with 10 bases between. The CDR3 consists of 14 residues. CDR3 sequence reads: CASSLEGVDTEAFF. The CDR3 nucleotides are TGTGCCAGCAGTTTAGAAGGGGTGGACACTGAAGCTTTCTTT.

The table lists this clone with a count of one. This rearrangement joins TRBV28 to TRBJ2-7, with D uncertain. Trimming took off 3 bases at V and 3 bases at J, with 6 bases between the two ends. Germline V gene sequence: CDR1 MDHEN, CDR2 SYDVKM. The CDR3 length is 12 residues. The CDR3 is CASSFSVYEQYF. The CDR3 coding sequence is TGTGCCAGCAGTTTCTCCGTCTACGAGCAGTACTTC.

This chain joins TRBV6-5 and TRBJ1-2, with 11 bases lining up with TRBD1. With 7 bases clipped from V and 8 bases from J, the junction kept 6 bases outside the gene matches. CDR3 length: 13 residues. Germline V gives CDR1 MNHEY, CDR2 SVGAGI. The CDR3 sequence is CASTGQGAGGYTF. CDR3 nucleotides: TGTGCCAGCACCGGACAGGGGGCGGGCGGCTACACCTTC.

The CDR3 sequence is CASSLAASQETQYF. In DNA form, the CDR3 reads TGCGCCAGCAGCTTGGCAGCGAGTCAAGAGACCCAGTACTTC. The chain links TRBV5-1 to TRBJ2-5; D gene unclear. Germline V gene lookup returns CDR1 SGHRS and CDR2 YFSETQ. The CDR3 runs to 14 residues. The V and J ends lost 0 bases and 2 bases respectively, with 8 bases between them.

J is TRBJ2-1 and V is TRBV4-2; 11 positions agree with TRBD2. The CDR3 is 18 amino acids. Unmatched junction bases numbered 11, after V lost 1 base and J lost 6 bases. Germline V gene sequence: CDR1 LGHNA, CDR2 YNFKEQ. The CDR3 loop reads CASSQAETSGSWLNEQFF. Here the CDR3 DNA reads TGTGCCAGCAGCCAAGCCGAAACTAGCGGGAGTTGGCTCAATGAGCAGTTCTTC.

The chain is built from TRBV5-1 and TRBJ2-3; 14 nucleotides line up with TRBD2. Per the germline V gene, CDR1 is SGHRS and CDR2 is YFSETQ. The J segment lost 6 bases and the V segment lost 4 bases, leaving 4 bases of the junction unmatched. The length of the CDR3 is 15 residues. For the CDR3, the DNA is TGCGCCAGCAGCCCGGGACTAGCGGGAGTGGATACGCAGTATTTT. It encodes CASSPGLAGVDTQYF. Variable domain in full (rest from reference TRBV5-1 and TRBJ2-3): KAGVTQTPRYLIKTRGQQVTLSCSPISGHRSVSWYQQTPGQGLQFLFEYFSETQRNKGNFPGRFSGRQFSNSRSEMNVSTLELGDSALYLCASSPGLAGVDTQYFGPGTRLTVL.

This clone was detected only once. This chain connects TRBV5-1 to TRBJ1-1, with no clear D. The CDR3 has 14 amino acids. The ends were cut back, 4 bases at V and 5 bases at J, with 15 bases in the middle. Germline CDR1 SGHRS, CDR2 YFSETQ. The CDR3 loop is CASSQMGSQTEAFF. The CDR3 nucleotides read TGCGCCAGCAGCCAGATGGGGAGTCAAACTGAAGCTTTCTTT.

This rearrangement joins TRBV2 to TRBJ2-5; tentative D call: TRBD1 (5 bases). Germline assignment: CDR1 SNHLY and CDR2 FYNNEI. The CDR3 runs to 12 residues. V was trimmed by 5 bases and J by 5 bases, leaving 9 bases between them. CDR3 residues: CASSQDTETQYF. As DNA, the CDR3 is TGTGCCAGCAGTCAGGACACTGAGACCCAGTACTTC.

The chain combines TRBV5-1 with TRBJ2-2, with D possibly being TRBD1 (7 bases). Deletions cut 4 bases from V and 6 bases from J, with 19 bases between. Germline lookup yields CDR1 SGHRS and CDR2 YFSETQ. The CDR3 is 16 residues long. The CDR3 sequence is CASSPQAGGQAGELFF. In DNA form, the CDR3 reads TGCGCCAGCAGCCCGCAGGCAGGGGGGCAGGCCGGGGAGCTGTTTTTT. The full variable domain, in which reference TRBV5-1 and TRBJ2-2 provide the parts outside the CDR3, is KAGVTQTPRYLIKTRGQQVTLSCSPISGHRSVSWYQQTPGQGLQFLFEYFSETQRNKGNFPGRFSGRQFSNSRSEMNVSTLELGDSALYLCASSPQAGGQAGELFFGEGSRLTVL.

CDR3: CASSSREGGTEAFF. The CDR3 coding sequence is TGTGCCAGCAGCTCCAGGGAAGGGGGCACTGAAGCTTTCTTT. The V gene is TRBV7-8, the J gene TRBJ1-1, with a possible D match to TRBD1 (6 bases). Germline V CDR1 and CDR2: SGHVS, FQNEAQ. Trimming stripped 4 bases from V and 4 bases from J, with 13 bases between. The CDR3 is made up of 14 amino acids.

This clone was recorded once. The CDR3 bases are TGTGCCAGCAGCCAAGGACAGTCCTATGGCTACACCTTC. The encoded protein is CASSQGQSYGYTF. The chain combines TRBV14 with TRBJ1-2; D is possibly TRBD1 (5 bases). CDR1 is SGHDN and CDR2 is FVKESK in the germline V gene. CDR3 length: 13 residues. Trimming took 1 base from V and 4 from J, leaving 7 bases between them.

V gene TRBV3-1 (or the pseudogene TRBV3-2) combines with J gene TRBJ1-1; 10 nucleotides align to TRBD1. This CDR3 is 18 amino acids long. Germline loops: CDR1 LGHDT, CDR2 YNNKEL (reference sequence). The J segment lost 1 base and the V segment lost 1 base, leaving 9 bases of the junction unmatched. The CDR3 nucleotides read TGTGCCAGCAGCCAAGGCCAGACAGGGGGCCCGAGGAACACTGAAGCTTTCTTT. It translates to CASSQGQTGGPRNTEAFF.